The following is a T cell receptor (beta chain) sequence with its context. Its antigen is not known. CD4+ T cells from unexposed donors were obtained before the COVID-19 pandemic (2011-2018). The cells were cultured for about 10 days before CD4+ T cells were isolated. As cell numbers allowed, unexposed-donor CD4+ T cells faced SARS-CoV-2 S/N and four cold-coronavirus spikes. Method: immunoSEQ multiplex PCR; TCRdb's copy keeps in-frame clones and lacks some. The sample lists tens of thousands of clones; 55% to 75% were seen once. This entry belongs to a study of CD4 T cells in relation to SARS-CoV-2 and coronaviruses. About the research overall: ViraFEST: approximately 10-day antigen culture of PBMCs, then TCR beta CDR3 sequencing. Overall study results and limits: Pre-pandemic and post-infection samples never came from the same donor. In around three fifths of donors, memory CD4+ clonotypes crossrecognized SARS-CoV-2 and at least one common cold coronavirus spike.

V shed 0 bases and J shed 6 bases, with 13 bases lying between them. The CDR3 has 15 residues. From germline, CDR1 is SGHTA and CDR2 FQGTGA. The TCR was taken from a human donor in good health. J is TRBJ2-3 and V is TRBV7-3, with no clear D. The source material was CD4+ T cells from PBMCs, cultured in vitro. CDR3: CASSLTPESRDTQYF. In DNA form, the CDR3 reads TGTGCCAGCAGCTTAACTCCAGAAAGCCGGGATACGCAGTATTTT.